This T cell receptor beta chain was captured in a study of CD8+ T cells in alopecia areata. Across the whole study: Severity was scored as percentage of affected scalp area in treated patients.

CDR1 and CDR2 from the germline V gene are MDHEN and SYDVKM. V dropped 3 bases and J dropped 8 bases, with 16 bases sitting between them. This CDR3 has 14 amino acids. Treatment reported: oral pan-JAK inhibitor, 5-10 mg twice daily. As part of sample collection, lesional scalp punch biopsies and peripheral blood were taken from alopecia areata patients. As the sequencing template, cDNA was produced by extracting RNA and reverse transcribing it. Repertoires were generated with immunoSEQ multiplex PCR, while TCRdb's copy carries only in-frame clones and drops some. Of approximately 200,000 clones in the sample, roughly two fifths were seen once.

This receptor was obtained from a human donor with alopecia areata. V is TRBV28 and J is TRBJ1-2; weak D call: TRBD1 (6 bases). The specimen was CD4+ T cells sorted from blood, collected at approximately week 39, from a patient treated with tofacitinib. CDR3 loop: CASSFRRGARGYTF. Here the CDR3 DNA reads TGTGCCAGCAGTTTCCGTCGGGGGGCGCGGGGCTACACCTTC.